The T cell receptor beta chain under discussion was sequenced for a study of T-cell memory formation after mild COVID-19. Per the germline V gene, CDR1 is SEHNR and CDR2 is FQNEAQ (reference sequence). Deletions cut 2 bases from V and 2 bases from J, with 7 bases between. CDR3 length: 15 residues. This clonotype was counted only a few times. TCRdb called the 5' RACE reads again in MiXCR, with one record for every CDR3 protein. The sample lists about 420,000 distinct CDR3 sequences; about 25% were seen once. This TCR came from an adult woman who had mild COVID-19 (a few samples of this study predate the infection). Cell type and time point are not known. J is TRBJ2-6 and V is TRBV7-9; a possible D gene is TRBD2 (5 bases). The sequenced sample was PBMCs or a T cell subset sorted from them (not recorded which). The CDR3 region has the DNA TGTGCCAGCAGCTTAACCGGGGCTGGGGCCAACGTCCTGACTTTC. Translation gives CASSLTGAGANVLTF.